These 23 T cell receptor beta chains originate from one sample sequenced in a study of shared clonotypes between healthy human individuals. Produced via immunoSEQ multiplex PCR; TCRdb's table is partial and in-frame only. The table has about 1.1 million clones, 75% to 85% seen once; the top ten hold more than 0.55%. Sequenced material: memory CD4+ T cells from PBMCs. Stated subset: CD45RA-negative fraction. These receptors all stem from a man aged 18 to 29 in good health. Some clones in this sample may be carry-over from other donors' samples.

The gene calls are TRBV28 and TRBJ2-3; tentative D call: TRBD1 (5 bases). This CDR3 has 18 amino acids. Trimming removed 5 bases at V and 0 bases at J, with 21 bases between. Germline V lookup: CDR1 MDHEN, CDR2 SYDVKM. Here the CDR3 DNA reads TGTGCCAGCAGTCCACCCCCCCAGGGTCTAAGGAGCACAGATACGCAGTATTTT. Its protein is CASSPPPQGLRSTDTQYF.

This clone is a singleton in its sample. This may be a read error, as it is one base from a much larger clone. The rearrangement uses TRBV7-3 and TRBJ2-2, with TRBD1 matching over 10 bases. The CDR3 length is 14 residues. CDR1 and CDR2 from the germline V gene are SGHTA and FQGTGA. J gave up 4 bases and V 5 bases, and 1 base lay outside the gene matches. The CDR3 protein is CASSRDRGTGELFF. The CDR3 nucleotides read TGTGCCAGCAGCAGGGACAGGGGCACCGGGGAGCTGTTTTTT.

J is TRBJ1-4 and V is TRBV25-1, with TRBD1 identical over 8 bases. This CDR3 spans 15 amino acids. V was pared by 6 bases and J by 1 base, with 4 bases of the junction left unmatched. Looked up from germline, CDR1 is MGHDK and CDR2 is SYGVNS. CDR3 protein: CASRADRGTNEKLFF. The CDR3 DNA reads as TGTGCCAGCAGGGCAGACAGGGGAACTAATGAAAAACTGTTTTTT.

This clone was picked up a small number of times. The chain joins TRBV5-1 to TRBJ2-7; 10 bases agree with TRBD1. This CDR3 region has 14 residues. From germline, CDR1 is SGHRS and CDR2 YFSETQ. V lost 5 bases to trimming and J lost 6 bases; unmatched junction nucleotides: 8. The CDR3 DNA follows: TGCGCCAGCAGGAGGGGGACAGGGGCGGGCGAGCAGTACTTC. This encodes CASRRGTGAGEQYF. The full variable domain, in which reference TRBV5-1 and TRBJ2-7 provide the parts outside the CDR3, is KAGVTQTPRYLIKTRGQQVTLSCSPISGHRSVSWYQQTPGQGLQFLFEYFSETQRNKGNFPGRFSGRQFSNSRSEMNVSTLELGDSALYLCASRRGTGAGEQYFGPGTRLTVT.

This chain uses TRBV4-1 with TRBJ2-1; the D gene is possibly TRBD2 (5 bases). Trimming cost V 1 base and J 5 bases, with 15 bases left between them. The CDR3 has 16 amino acids. Germline CDR1 MGHRA, CDR2 YSYEKL. This CDR3 is CASSQGSAPGNNEQFF. The DNA for the CDR3 is TGCGCCAGCAGCCAAGGTAGCGCCCCAGGAAACAATGAGCAGTTCTTC.

The J gene is TRBJ1-2, the V gene TRBV28; the D is unclear. The germline CDR1 and CDR2 sequences are MDHEN and SYDVKM. V was clipped by 5 bases and J by 1 base, with 8 bases between them. The CDR3 runs to 13 residues. Here the CDR3 DNA reads TGTGCCAGCAGTGGCTTTGATAACTATGGCTACACCTTC. Its translation: CASSGFDNYGYTF.

This chain uses TRBV2 with TRBJ2-1; D is undetermined. Trimming shortened V by 4 bases and J by 12 bases, and 19 bases separated the two germline ends. Per germline, CDR1 SNHLY and CDR2 FYNNEI. The CDR3 spans 14 residues. In DNA form, the CDR3 reads TGTGCCAGCAGTGTGGTAGCCTTCAATGAGTGGCAGTTCTTC. This codes for CASSVVAFNEWQFF.

The chain employs TRBV4-3 and TRBJ2-2; a weak D match, TRBD2 (5 bases). This CDR3 comprises 16 residues. Germline V gives CDR1 LGHNA, CDR2 YSLEER. V lost 2 bases, J lost 6 bases, and 16 bases lay in between. Written as DNA, the CDR3 is TGCGCCAGCAGCCAATTGGTGGGGAGTCCCCCCGGGGAGCTGTTTTTT. This translates into CASSQLVGSPPGELFF.

DNA of the CDR3: TGTGCCAGCAGCTTAAGGGGGACCAATATCGGGGAGACCCAGTACTTC. Residues: CASSLRGTNIGETQYF. The chain has TRBV7-6 and TRBJ2-5, with D perhaps TRBD1 (6 bases). CDR1 is SGHVS, CDR2 FNYEAQ, per germline. The CDR3 has 16 amino acids. V lost 2 bases, J lost 5 bases, and 18 bases lay in between.

This clone was seen only once. CDR3 nucleotide sequence: TGTGCCATCAGTCCCCATGGGATTACCTACAATGAGCAGTTCTTC. Residues: CAISPHGITYNEQFF. J is TRBJ2-1 and V is TRBV10-3, with unresolved D. Germline values: CDR1 ENHRY, CDR2 SYGVKD. This CDR3 is built from 15 residues. Trimming shortened V by 5 bases and J by 2 bases, and 13 bases separated the two germline ends.

The V call is TRBV29-1, the J call TRBJ2-7; D is ambiguous. The CDR3 contains 14 residues. Germline CDR1 SQVTM, CDR2 ANQGSEA. V was cut by 6 bases and J by 2 bases, with 17 bases left in between. In nucleotides, the CDR3 is TGCAGCGTCACGGCCCGGGTCGGGCCCTACGAGCAGTACTTC. This sequence encodes CSVTARVGPYEQYF.

The gene calls are TRBV4-1 and TRBJ2-1; D is perhaps TRBD2 (6 bases). V was cut by 1 base and J by 7 bases, with 14 bases left in between. The germline gives CDR1 MGHRA, CDR2 YSYEKL. The CDR3 is 15 amino acids. DNA for the CDR3: TGCGCCAGCAGCCAAGTGTTCGGGACTCCGAATGAGCAGTTCTTC. Residues: CASSQVFGTPNEQFF.

Note on this clone: Other DNA sequences in the same sample also yield this CDR3. V usage is TRBV5-4 and J usage is TRBJ2-7; TRBD1 agrees at 8 bases. After removal of 2 bases from V and 2 bases from J, the junction contained 3 bases not matched to a gene. Germline CDR1 is SGHNT and CDR2 is YYREEE (reference sequence). The CDR3 is made up of 14 amino acids. The CDR3 region has the DNA TGTGCCAGCAGCTTAGGGACAGGTCCCTACGAGCAGTACTTC. Translating gives CASSLGTGPYEQYF.

This sequence joins TRBV25-1 and TRBJ2-3, with D possibly being TRBD1 or TRBD2 (5 bases each). The CDR3 contains 12 residues. V dropped 8 bases and J dropped 3 bases, with 9 bases sitting between them. The germline CDR1 and CDR2 sequences are MGHDK and SYGVNS. The CDR3 sequence is CASGEGTDTQYF. CDR3 bases: TGTGCCAGCGGAGAGGGGACAGATACGCAGTATTTT.

This clone has a single count. The chain employs TRBV28 and TRBJ2-5, with 8 bases fitting TRBD1. The CDR3 is 13 residues long. Per the germline V gene, CDR1 is MDHEN and CDR2 is SYDVKM. The ends lost 4 bases at V and 6 bases at J; junction bases unmatched: 4. This chain's CDR3 is CASSWQGAKTQYF. For the CDR3, the DNA is TGTGCCAGCAGTTGGCAGGGGGCGAAGACCCAGTACTTC.

This clone was seen a few times. The gene calls are TRBV19 and TRBJ1-1; D uncertain. This CDR3 is 14 amino acids long. CDR1 and CDR2 (germline): LNHDA, SQIVND (reference sequence). V was cut by 3 bases and J by 2 bases, with 10 bases left in between. The DNA for the CDR3 is TGTGCCAGTAGTATTATTTTAGCCAACACTGAAGCTTTCTTT. It yields the protein CASSIILANTEAFF.

This chain joins TRBV19 and TRBJ2-2, with D hard to call. The V gene's germline CDR1 is LNHDA and CDR2 SQIVND (reference sequence). This CDR3 contains 13 residues. Deletions cut 7 bases from V and 1 base from J, with 7 bases between. CDR3 bases: TGTGCCAGTAACGCGGTGAACACCGGGGAGCTGTTTTTT. Translation gives CASNAVNTGELFF.

The chain employs TRBV18 and TRBJ2-7, with 7 bases matching TRBD2. Germline V gives CDR1 KGHSH, CDR2 LQKENI. The V segment lost 4 bases and the J segment 1 base; nucleotides outside the gene matches: 10. The CDR3 loop spans 16 amino acids. This CDR3 is CASSLRPSGASYEQYF. CDR3 sequence (DNA): TGTGCCAGCTCACTCCGCCCTAGCGGTGCGTCCTACGAGCAGTACTTC.

The CDR3 protein is CASSLDTWTEAFF. In nucleotides, the CDR3 is TGTGCCAGCAGCTTGGATACTTGGACTGAAGCTTTCTTT. J is TRBJ1-1 and V is TRBV11-2; D call uncertain. Germline lookup yields CDR1 SGHAT and CDR2 FQNNGV. V lost 3 bases to trimming and J lost 5 bases, with 10 bases between them. The CDR3 consists of 13 residues.

The V call is TRBV30, the J call TRBJ2-7; TRBD2 aligns across 7 bases. Per the germline V gene, CDR1 is GTSNPN and CDR2 is SVGIG (reference sequence). The ends lost 5 bases at V and 4 bases at J; junction bases unmatched: 8. The CDR3 consists of 13 residues. Here the CDR3 reads CAWEGRVGYEQYF. For the CDR3, the DNA is TGTGCCTGGGAGGGGAGGGTTGGGTACGAGCAGTACTTC.

Points on this clone: Additional DNA sequences in this sample encode the identical CDR3. CDR3 protein: CASSGSGRADTQYF. In DNA form, the CDR3 reads TGTGCCAGCAGTGGGAGCGGGAGAGCAGATACGCAGTATTTT. The V and J genes are TRBV2 and TRBJ2-3; TRBD2 agrees at 8 bases. Trimming removed 4 bases from V and 4 bases from J; junction bases left unmatched: 4. The CDR3 runs to 14 residues. Germline V gene data show CDR1 as SNHLY and CDR2 as FYNNEI.

The chain couples TRBV5-1 to TRBJ1-2; 7 nucleotides align to TRBD1. The junction had 6 bases not matched to a gene; V was cut back by 4 bases and J by 0 bases. From germline, CDR1 is SGHRS and CDR2 YFSETQ. The CDR3 spans 15 residues. The CDR3 DNA is TGCGCCAGCAGCCCGAACAGGGGAGCTAACTATGGCTACACCTTC. It translates to CASSPNRGANYGYTF.

The V and J genes are TRBV2 and TRBJ2-2; D is perhaps TRBD1 (6 bases). Trimming took off 6 bases at V and 6 bases at J, with 17 bases between the two ends. This CDR3 contains 15 residues. Germline CDR1 is SNHLY and CDR2 is FYNNEI. Here the CDR3 DNA reads TGTGCCAGCAGGATGGGGCAGGGGTACGCCGGGGAGCTGTTTTTT. Protein product: CASRMGQGYAGELFF.